This TCR beta chain was sequenced in a study of blood T cell repertoires in COVID-19. For the study at large: Samples of COVID-19 (acute and convalescent) were obtained from the United States, Italy and Spain. T cells, B-cell-depleted T cells, or PBMCs supplied cDNA or gDNA.

The V end was cut by 1 base, the J end by 7 bases, with 11 bases between. CDR1 MGHRA and CDR2 YSYEKL come from the germline V gene. This CDR3 has 13 residues. TCRdb's copy holds only in-frame clones and misses some; the assay was immunoSEQ multiplex PCR. The data show roughly 500,000 clones, with roughly nine tenths seen just once and around 7.9% held by the top ten. V usage is TRBV4-1 and J usage is TRBJ2-7, with D uncertain. The receptor comes from a woman aged 55-69 years who had recovered from COVID-19. Sequencing input: PBMCs or T cells enriched from blood (not recorded which). The CDR3 protein is CASSQALTMEQYV. Here the CDR3 DNA reads TGCGCCAGCAGCCAAGCGCTCACTATGGAGCAGTACGTC.